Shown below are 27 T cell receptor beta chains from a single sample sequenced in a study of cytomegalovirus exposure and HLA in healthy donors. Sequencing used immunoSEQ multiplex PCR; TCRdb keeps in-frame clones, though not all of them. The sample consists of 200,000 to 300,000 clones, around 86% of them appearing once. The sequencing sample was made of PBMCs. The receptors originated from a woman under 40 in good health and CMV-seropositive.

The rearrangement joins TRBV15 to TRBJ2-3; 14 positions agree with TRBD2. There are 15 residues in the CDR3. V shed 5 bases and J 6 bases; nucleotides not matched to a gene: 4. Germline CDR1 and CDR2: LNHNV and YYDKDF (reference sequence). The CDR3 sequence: CATSGTSGSLDTQYF. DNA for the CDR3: TGTGCCACCAGCGGGACTAGCGGGAGTCTTGATACGCAGTATTTT.

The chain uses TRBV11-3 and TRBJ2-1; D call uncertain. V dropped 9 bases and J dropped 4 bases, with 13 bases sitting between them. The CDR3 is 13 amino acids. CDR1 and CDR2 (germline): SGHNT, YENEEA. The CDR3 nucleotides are TGTGCCAGTAGCCCCCCCCTTTACAATGAGCAGTTCTTC. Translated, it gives CASSPPLYNEQFF.

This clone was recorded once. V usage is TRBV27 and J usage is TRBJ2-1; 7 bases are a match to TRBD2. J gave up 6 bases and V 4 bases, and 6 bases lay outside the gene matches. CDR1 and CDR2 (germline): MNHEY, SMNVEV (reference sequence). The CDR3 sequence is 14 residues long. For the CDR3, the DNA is TGTGCCAGCAGTTCTAGCGGAGTCCTCAATGAGCAGTTCTTC. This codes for CASSSSGVLNEQFF.

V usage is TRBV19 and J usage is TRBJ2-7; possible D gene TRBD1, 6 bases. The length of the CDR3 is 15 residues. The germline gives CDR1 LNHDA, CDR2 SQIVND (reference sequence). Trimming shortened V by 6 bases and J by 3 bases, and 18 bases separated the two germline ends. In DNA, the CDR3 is TGTGCCAGTAGCGCCGGGTCAGGGGATCTCTACGAGCAGTACTTC. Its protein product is CASSAGSGDLYEQYF.

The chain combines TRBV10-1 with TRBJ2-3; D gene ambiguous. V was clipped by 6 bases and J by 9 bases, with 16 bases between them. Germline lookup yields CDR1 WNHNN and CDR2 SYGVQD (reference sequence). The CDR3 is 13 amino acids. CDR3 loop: CASSDLASGTQYF. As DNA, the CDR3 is TGCGCCAGCAGCGACTTGGCGTCCGGGACGCAGTATTTT.

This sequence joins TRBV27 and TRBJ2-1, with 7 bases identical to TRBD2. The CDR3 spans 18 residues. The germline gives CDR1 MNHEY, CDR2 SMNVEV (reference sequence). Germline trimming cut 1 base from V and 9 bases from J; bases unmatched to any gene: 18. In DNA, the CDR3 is TGTGCCAGCAGTTTATTAGGGTACGGCGGGAGTGCAATTCGTGAGCAGTTCTTC. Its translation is CASSLLGYGGSAIREQFF.

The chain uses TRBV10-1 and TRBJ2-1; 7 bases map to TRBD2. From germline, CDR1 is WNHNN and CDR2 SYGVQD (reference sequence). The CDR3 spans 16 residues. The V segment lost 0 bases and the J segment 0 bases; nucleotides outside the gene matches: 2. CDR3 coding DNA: TGCGCCAGCAGTGAGTCTAGGACTAGCTCCTACAATGAGCAGTTCTTC. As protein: CASSESRTSSYNEQFF.

Here the CDR3 reads CSVWPGIYNEQFF. CDR3 DNA: TGCAGCGTCTGGCCCGGGATATACAATGAGCAGTTCTTC. The V call is TRBV29-1, the J call TRBJ2-1; D is perhaps TRBD2 (5 bases). This CDR3 contains 13 residues. Germline loops: CDR1 SQVTM, CDR2 ANQGSEA. V was trimmed by 6 bases and J by 4 bases, leaving 13 bases between them.

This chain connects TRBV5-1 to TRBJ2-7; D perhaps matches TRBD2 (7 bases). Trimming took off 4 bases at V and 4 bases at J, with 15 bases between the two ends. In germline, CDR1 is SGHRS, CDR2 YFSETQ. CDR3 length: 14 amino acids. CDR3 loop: CASSKREGGYEQYF. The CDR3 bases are TGCGCCAGCAGCAAGAGGGAGGGGGGTTACGAGCAGTACTTC.

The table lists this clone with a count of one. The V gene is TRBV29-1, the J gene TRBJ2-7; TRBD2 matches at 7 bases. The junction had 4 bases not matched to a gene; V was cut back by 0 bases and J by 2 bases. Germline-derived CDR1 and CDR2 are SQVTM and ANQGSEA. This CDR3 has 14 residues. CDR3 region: CSVEETGTTYEQYF. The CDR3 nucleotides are TGCAGCGTTGAAGAAACCGGGACTACCTACGAGCAGTACTTC.

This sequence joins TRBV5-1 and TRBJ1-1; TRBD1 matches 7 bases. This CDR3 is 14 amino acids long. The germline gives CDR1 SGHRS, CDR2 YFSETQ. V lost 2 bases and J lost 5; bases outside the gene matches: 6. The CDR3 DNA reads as TGCGCCAGCAGCTTAACAGGGGCGGGAACTGAAGCTTTCTTT. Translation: CASSLTGAGTEAFF.

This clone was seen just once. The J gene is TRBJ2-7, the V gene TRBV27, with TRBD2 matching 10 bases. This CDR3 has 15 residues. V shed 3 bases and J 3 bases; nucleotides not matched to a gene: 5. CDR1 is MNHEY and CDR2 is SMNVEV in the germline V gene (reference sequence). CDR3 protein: CASSFLAGEDYEQYF. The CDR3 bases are TGTGCCAGCAGTTTCCTAGCGGGAGAGGACTACGAGCAGTACTTC.

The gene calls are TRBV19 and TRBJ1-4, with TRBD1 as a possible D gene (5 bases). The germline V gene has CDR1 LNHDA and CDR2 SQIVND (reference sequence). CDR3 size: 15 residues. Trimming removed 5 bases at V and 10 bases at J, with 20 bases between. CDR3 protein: CASSRELGQGGKLFF. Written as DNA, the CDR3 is TGTGCCAGTAGTCGTGAACTCGGGCAGGGCGGAAAACTGTTTTTT. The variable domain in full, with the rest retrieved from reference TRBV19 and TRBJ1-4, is DGGITQSPKYLFRKEGQNVTLSCEQNLNHDAMYWYRQDPGQGLRLIYYSQIVNDFQKGDIAEGYSVSREKKESFPLTVTSAQKNPTAFYLCASSRELGQGGKLFFGSGTQLSVL.

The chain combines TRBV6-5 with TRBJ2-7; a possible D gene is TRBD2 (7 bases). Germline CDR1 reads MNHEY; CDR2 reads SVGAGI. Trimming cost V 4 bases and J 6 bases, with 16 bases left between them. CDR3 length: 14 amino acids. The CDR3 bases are TGTGCCAGCAGTTTCGGGGGGCGGGAGTCCGAGCAGTACTTC. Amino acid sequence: CASSFGGRESEQYF.

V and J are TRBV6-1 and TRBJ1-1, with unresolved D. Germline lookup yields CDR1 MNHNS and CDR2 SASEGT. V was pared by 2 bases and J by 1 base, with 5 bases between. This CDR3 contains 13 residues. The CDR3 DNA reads TGTGCCAGCAGTGAACGGGGGAACACTGAAGCTTTCTTT. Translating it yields CASSERGNTEAFF.

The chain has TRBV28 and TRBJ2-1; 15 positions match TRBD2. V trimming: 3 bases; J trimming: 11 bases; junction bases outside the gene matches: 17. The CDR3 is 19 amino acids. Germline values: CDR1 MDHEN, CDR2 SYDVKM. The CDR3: CASSFPIYGGGLAGGQQFF. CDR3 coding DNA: TGTGCCAGCAGTTTCCCAATATACGGGGGGGGACTAGCGGGAGGTCAGCAGTTCTTC.

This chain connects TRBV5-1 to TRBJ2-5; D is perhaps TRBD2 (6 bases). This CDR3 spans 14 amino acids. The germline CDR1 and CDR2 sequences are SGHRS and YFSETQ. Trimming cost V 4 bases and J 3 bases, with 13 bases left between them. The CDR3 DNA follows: TGCGCCAGCAGCACGGGGACTGGGAAAGAGACCCAGTACTTC. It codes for CASSTGTGKETQYF.

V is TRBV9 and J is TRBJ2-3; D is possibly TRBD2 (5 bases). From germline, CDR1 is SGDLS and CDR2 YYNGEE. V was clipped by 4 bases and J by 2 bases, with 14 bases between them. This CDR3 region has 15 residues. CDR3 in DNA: TGTGCCAGCAGCATTAGTGGGAGACCCACAGATACGCAGTATTTT. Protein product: CASSISGRPTDTQYF.

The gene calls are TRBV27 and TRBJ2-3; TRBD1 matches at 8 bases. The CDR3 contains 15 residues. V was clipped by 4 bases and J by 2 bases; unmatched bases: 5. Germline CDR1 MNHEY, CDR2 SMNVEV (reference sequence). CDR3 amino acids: CASSSDRENTDTQYF. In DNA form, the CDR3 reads TGTGCCAGCAGTTCGGACAGGGAAAACACAGATACGCAGTATTTT.

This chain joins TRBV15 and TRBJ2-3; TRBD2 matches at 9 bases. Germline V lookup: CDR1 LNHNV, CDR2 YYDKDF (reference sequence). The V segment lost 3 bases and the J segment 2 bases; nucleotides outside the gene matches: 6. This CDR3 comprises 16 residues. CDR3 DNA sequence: TGTGCCACCAGCAGGGACCTAGCGGGATCCACAGATACGCAGTATTTT. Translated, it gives CATSRDLAGSTDTQYF.

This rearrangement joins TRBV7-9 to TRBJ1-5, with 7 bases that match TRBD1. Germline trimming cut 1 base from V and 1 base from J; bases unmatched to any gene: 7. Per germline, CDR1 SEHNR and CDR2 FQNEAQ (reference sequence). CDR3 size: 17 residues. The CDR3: CASSLEKTGTSNQPQHF. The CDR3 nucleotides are TGTGCCAGCAGCTTAGAGAAGACAGGGACAAGCAATCAGCCCCAGCATTTT.

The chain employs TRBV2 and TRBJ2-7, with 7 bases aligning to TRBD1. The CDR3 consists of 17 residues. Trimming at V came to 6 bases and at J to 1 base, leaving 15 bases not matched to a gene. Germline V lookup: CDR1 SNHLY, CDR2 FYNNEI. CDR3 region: CASSPRAGTVTSYEQYF. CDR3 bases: TGTGCCAGCAGCCCAAGAGCAGGGACAGTAACTTCCTACGAGCAGTACTTC. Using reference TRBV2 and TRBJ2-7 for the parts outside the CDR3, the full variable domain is EPEVTQTPSHQVTQMGQEVILRCVPISNHLYFYWYRQILGQKVEFLVSFYNNEISEKSEIFDDQFSVERPDGSNFTLKIRSTKLEDSAMYFCASSPRAGTVTSYEQYFGPGTRLTVT.

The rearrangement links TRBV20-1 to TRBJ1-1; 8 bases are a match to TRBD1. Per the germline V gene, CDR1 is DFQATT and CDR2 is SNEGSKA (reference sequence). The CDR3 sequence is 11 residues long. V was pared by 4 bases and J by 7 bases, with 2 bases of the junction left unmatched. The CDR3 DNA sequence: TGCAGTGCTATAGACAGGGGTGAAGCTTTCTTT. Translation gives CSAIDRGEAFF.

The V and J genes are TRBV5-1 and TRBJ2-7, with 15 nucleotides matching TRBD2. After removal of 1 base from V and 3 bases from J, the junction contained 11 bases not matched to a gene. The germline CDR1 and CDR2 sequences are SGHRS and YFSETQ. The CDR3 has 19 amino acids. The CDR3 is CASSLRGLAGGLGDYEQYF. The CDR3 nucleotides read TGCGCCAGCAGCTTGCGGGGACTAGCGGGAGGCCTCGGCGACTACGAGCAGTACTTC. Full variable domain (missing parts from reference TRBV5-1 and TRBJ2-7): KAGVTQTPRYLIKTRGQQVTLSCSPISGHRSVSWYQQTPGQGLQFLFEYFSETQRNKGNFPGRFSGRQFSNSRSEMNVSTLELGDSALYLCASSLRGLAGGLGDYEQYFGPGTRLTVT.

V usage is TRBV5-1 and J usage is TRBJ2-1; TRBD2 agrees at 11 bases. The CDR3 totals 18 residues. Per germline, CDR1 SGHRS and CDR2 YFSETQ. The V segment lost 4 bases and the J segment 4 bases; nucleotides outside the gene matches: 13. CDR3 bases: TGCGCCAGCAGCCTCGGACTAGCGGGCCTACTTGAATACAATGAGCAGTTCTTC. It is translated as CASSLGLAGLLEYNEQFF.

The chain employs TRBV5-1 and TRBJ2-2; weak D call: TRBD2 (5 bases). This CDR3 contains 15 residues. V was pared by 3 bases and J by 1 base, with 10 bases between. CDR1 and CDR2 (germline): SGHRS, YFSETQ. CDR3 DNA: TGCGCCAGCAGCTCCGGACTGGGGAACACCGGGGAGCTGTTTTTT. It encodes CASSSGLGNTGELFF.

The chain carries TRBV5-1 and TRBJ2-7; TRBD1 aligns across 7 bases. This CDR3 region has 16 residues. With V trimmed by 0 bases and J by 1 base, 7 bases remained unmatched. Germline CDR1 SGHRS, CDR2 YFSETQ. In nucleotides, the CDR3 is TGCGCCAGCAGCTTGGACGGGAACAGGGGATCCTACGAGCAGTACTTC. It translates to CASSLDGNRGSYEQYF.